The sample holds a few counts of the clone carrying this T cell receptor (beta chain). Its antigen is unknown. The sample originates from a study of CD8+CD57+ T cells in acquired aplastic anemia. Patients picked for sequencing had shown CD8+CD57+ cell expansion detected by flow cytometry. No patient had been given any therapy when blood was sampled. General study findings and limits: Patients were compared with controls for CD8+ Simpson's diversity, and no significant difference emerged.

TCR beta VDJ and CDR3 were profiled, and genomic DNA was the template. TCRdb processed the reads anew with MiXCR; each CDR3 protein has one entry. The sample holds roughly 180,000 distinct CDR3 sequences, roughly 50% seen once. Source material: sorted CD4+, CD8+, or CD8+CD57+ T cells (not recorded which) from PBMCs. The receptor's source is a human donor with aplastic anemia.

CDR3 protein: CATSSYGTSDTDTQYF. The CDR3 DNA reads as TGTGCCACCAGCTCCTACGGGACTAGCGACACAGATACGCAGTATTTT. V gene TRBV15 combines with J gene TRBJ2-3, with 10 positions matching TRBD2. The CDR3 is 16 residues long. Germline trimming cut 5 bases from V and 2 bases from J; bases unmatched to any gene: 7. The germline V gene encodes CDR1 LNHNV and CDR2 YYDKDF (reference sequence).